This T cell receptor beta chain was sequenced during a study of blood T cells in healthy people across ages. CDR3 length: 12 amino acids. The V end was cut by 2 bases, the J end by 5 bases, with 7 bases between. Per the germline V gene, CDR1 is SQVTM and CDR2 is ANQGSEA. A sample-barcoded 5' primer and a J-beta primer mix were used in a second PCR of about 6 to 11 cycles. One entry per CDR3 protein results from TCRdb running MiXCR on the 5' RACE reads. The sample consists of about 1.4 million distinct CDR3 sequences, almost 60% of them appearing once. The sequencing input was blood. The chain has TRBV29-1 and TRBJ2-1; D is ambiguous. This TCR came from a man aged 18 to 35 in good health. CDR3 in amino acids: CSVERINNEQFF. In DNA form, the CDR3 reads TGCAGCGTTGAAAGGATTAACAATGAGCAGTTCTTC.